This is a list of T cell receptor beta chains from one sample in a study of spatial heterogeneity in lung cancer. TCRdb redid the calling of the 5' RACE reads with MiXCR, one entry per CDR3 protein. Seen here are 75,000 to 85,000 distinct CDR3 sequences, about 20% observed once, and the top ten hold 5.5% to 7%. Sequencing was performed on PBMCs, taken at surgery. Receptor source: a male donor with early-stage non-small cell lung cancer. Each CDR3 is given with its conserved first and last residue. D genes are given only for firm matches. Where a row states a size, it is once, few, many or the class of an expanded clone; other rows omit it.

v_gene,abundance,d_gene,j_gene,CDR3aa,CDR3nt
TRBV2,NA,NA,TRBJ2-2,CASRVDSGELFF,TGTGCCAGCAGAGTGGACAGCGGGGAGCTGTTTTTT
TRBV12-3/TRBV12-4,few,TRBD1,TRBJ1-6,CASTSGGAGSPLHF,TGTGCCAGCACCTCAGGGGGCGCGGGTTCACCCCTCCACTTT
TRBV11-1,few,TRBD2,TRBJ2-3,CASSPRTSGGTDTQYF,TGTGCCAGCAGCCCGCGGACTAGCGGGGGAACAGATACGCAGTATTTT
TRBV20-1,NA,NA,TRBJ1-1,CSARPGTGIEAFF,TGCAGTGCTAGGCCTGGCACGGGGATTGAAGCTTTCTTT
TRBV19,few,NA,TRBJ1-4,CASSTFSWTGNEKLFF,TGTGCCAGTAGTACCTTTTCGTGGACGGGCAATGAAAAACTGTTTTTT
TRBV4-1,many,TRBD1,TRBJ2-3,CASSQGSTGGTDTQYF,TGCGCCAGCAGCCAAGGAAGTACAGGGGGCACAGATACGCAGTATTTT
TRBV3-1,NA,NA,TRBJ2-7,CASSSRIRGSQISYEQYF,TGTGCCAGCAGCTCAAGAATTAGGGGATCCCAGATCTCCTACGAGCAGTACTTC
TRBV6-2/TRBV6-3,few,TRBD2,TRBJ2-1,CASSYSFAGVKQFF,TGTGCCAGCAGTTACAGCTTCGCGGGGGTCAAGCAGTTCTTC
TRBV20-1,many,NA,TRBJ1-1,CSARELTVRIAFF,TGCAGTGCAAGAGAACTCACGGTGCGGATAGCTTTCTTT
TRBV20-1,NA,NA,TRBJ1-3,CSARDLGGMSGNTIYF,TGCAGTGCTAGAGATCTGGGGGGCATGTCTGGAAACACCATATATTTT
TRBV5-1,NA,NA,TRBJ2-1,CASHPSDGGLNEQFF,TGCGCCAGCCACCCATCAGATGGCGGGCTCAATGAGCAGTTCTTC
TRBV11-3,NA,NA,TRBJ1-1,CASSQRTEAFF,TGTGCCAGCAGCCAGAGAACTGAAGCTTTCTTT
TRBV5-1,many,NA,TRBJ1-1,CASSSTAGKNTEAFF,TGCGCCAGCAGCTCTACGGCGGGGAAGAACACTGAAGCTTTCTTT
TRBV11-3,few,NA,TRBJ2-2,CASSPEALNTGELFF,TGTGCCAGCAGCCCCGAGGCCCTGAACACCGGGGAGCTGTTTTTT
TRBV28,NA,NA,TRBJ1-1,CASLDPTNTEAFF,TGTGCCAGCTTAGACCCGACGAACACTGAAGCTTTCTTT
TRBV28,once,TRBD2,TRBJ2-1,CASSLPLLAGRAYNEQFF,TGTGCCAGCAGTTTACCCCTACTAGCGGGTAGGGCCTACAATGAGCAGTTCTTC